This paragraph reports one T cell receptor beta chain. What antigen it recognizes has not been identified. Per-base qualities were not stored, and no clone one base away is much larger. The trial excluded patients who had a history of autoimmune disease or were on systemic immunosuppression. Peripheral blood for TCR sequencing was drawn from every dose cohort at baseline, at cycle 4 day 1 and at cycle 7 day 1. Samples came from an open-label, multicenter, first-in-human phase I dose-escalation trial of ivuxolimab. Adults with locally advanced or metastatic melanoma, renal cell, hepatocellular, or head and neck squamous cell carcinoma were enrolled in the trial. Before TCR sequencing, CD4+ and CD8+ T cells were separately sorted from peripheral blood. Genomic DNA was isolated from the sorted cells so that the TCRbeta CDR3 region could be sequenced. The immunoSEQ Assay was used for sequencing of TCRbeta CDR3 regions. The source is immuneACCESS, and TCRdb retained only in-frame sequences with V and J called. Part of the clones is not carried over; for the studies checked, unresolved V genes explain less than half of this, and the remainder is unexplained. For this sample the table gives 77,000 or so clones, of which 92% were detected only once. The ten largest clones capture approximately 0.5% of the sample.

This record comes from a study of OX40 agonist ivuxolimab in advanced cancers. Describing the broader study: Ivuxolimab was a fully human IgG2 agonistic monoclonal antibody targeting the costimulatory receptor OX40 (CD134). Intravenous ivuxolimab was administered to patients every 2 weeks at six dose levels: 0.01, 0.1, 0.3, 1.5, 3 and 10 mg/kg. Of the 50 to 55 patients in dose escalation, about 19 had hepatocellular carcinoma, some 15 had melanoma, 9 had renal cell carcinoma and 9 had head and neck cancer. A male proportion of 82.7% and a mean age of around 60 years, ranging from 23 to 79, were recorded for the dose-escalation cohort. Patients were allowed to have had prior anti-PD-1, anti-PD-L1 or anti-CTLA-4 therapy, and roughly 40% of the dose-escalation patients had previously received checkpoint inhibitors. Partial responses were achieved by three dose-escalation patients, of whom one had hepatocellular carcinoma and two had cutaneous melanoma. The point of sequencing TCRbeta in the periphery was to test whether ivuxolimab changed TCR sequence diversity and drove clonal T-cell expansion. The paper describes the monotherapy dose-escalation part (N = 52 patients) of the phase I trial of ivuxolimab.

Study-wide conclusions, independent of this receptor: Which antigens the clonally expanded peripheral T cells were specific for was not determined. In the 0.1-3.0 mg/kg groups, partial responders had among the lowest normalized peripheral clonal expansion, particularly in CD8+ T cells. After ivuxolimab, expanded clones were on average more numerous among CD8+ T cells than among CD4+ T cells. Low levels of normalized T-cell clonal expansion were also seen in some patients who did not respond. At doses of 0.1 to 3.0 mg/kg, clonal expansion of both CD4+ and CD8+ T cells in blood was seen between baseline and week 6.

This clonotype was sampled from an adult with an advanced solid tumor such as melanoma, head and neck, liver or kidney cancer. The source was CD4+ or CD8+ T cells sorted from blood, collected in a trial of the OX40 agonist ivuxolimab.

In nucleotide form, the sequence is TGCGCCAGCAGCTTAGGGGTCGGCAATCAGCCCCAGCATTTT. Translated, it gives CASSLGVGNQPQHF. The chain is encoded by TRBV5-1 joined to TRBJ1-5; TRBD1 is a possible D gene, resting on 5 matching bases. The CDR3 runs 14 residues from the cysteine to the phenylalanine. Just CDR3 DNA is preserved here, 42 bases in frame from base 1. The germline ends are 8 bases apart after V is trimmed by 2 bases and J by 2 bases. CDR1 and CDR2 are drawn from the germline V gene: SGHRS, YFSETQ. Reference TRBV5-1 and TRBJ1-5 genes cover what lies past the CDR3, so the full variable domain is KAGVTQTPRYLIKTRGQQVTLSCSPISGHRSVSWYQQTPGQGLQFLFEYFSETQRNKGNFPGRFSGRQFSNSRSEMNVSTLELGDSALYLCASSLGVGNQPQHFGDGTRLSIL.